Included here is one T cell receptor (beta chain) sequence, with context. The antigen is unknown. The entry originates in a study of T-cell memory formation after mild COVID-19. The overall study: TCR clusters largely stayed donor specific. Study-wide findings and caveats: Mainly CM and EM harbored the contracting CD4+ clones; mainly EMRA harbored the CD8+ ones. Day 15 to 85 contracting clones showed balanced CD4/CD8; later expanders leaned CD4+. Several responding clones turned up in pre-infection memory, indicating that cross-reactive memory may have taken part.

CDR1 and CDR2 from the germline V gene are MNHEY and SMNVEV (reference sequence). The CDR3 loop spans 12 amino acids. V was clipped by 6 bases and J by 3 bases; unmatched bases: 1. MiXCR was run by TCRdb on the 5' RACE reads, yielding one entry per CDR3 protein. The sample holds around 200,000 distinct CDR3 sequences, approximately 18% seen once. The rearrangement uses TRBV27 and TRBJ2-7; the match to TRBD1 covers 8 bases. Sequencing input: PBMCs or a T cell subset sorted from them (not recorded which). This sequence originates from a man younger than 35 who had mild COVID-19 (a few samples of this study predate the infection). Cell type and time point are not known. This CDR3 is CASRQGGYEQYF. In nucleotides, the CDR3 is TGTGCCAGCAGACAGGGGGGCTACGAGCAGTACTTC.